Following are 24 T cell receptor beta chains from one sample sequenced in a study of shared clonotypes between healthy human individuals. TCRdb keeps only in-frame clones here, not all; method: immunoSEQ multiplex PCR. This table holds fewer than 2.5 million clones, under 95% found once. The source material was naive CD4+ T cells from PBMCs. Documented subset: CD45RA+ positively selected. Receptors originate from a man aged 18 to 29 in good health. Some clones in this sample may be carry-over from other donors' samples.

In DNA form, the CDR3 reads TGCAGTGGATCGGTAGGGGATACGCAGTATTTT. It is translated as CSGSVGDTQYF. The chain uses TRBV20-1 and TRBJ2-3, with D uncertain. This CDR3 has 11 amino acids. Germline lookup yields CDR1 DFQATT and CDR2 SNEGSKA (reference sequence). V was cut by 7 bases and J by 6 bases, with 11 bases left in between.

The chain employs TRBV28 and TRBJ2-4; unclear D gene. The V gene's germline CDR1 is MDHEN and CDR2 SYDVKM. The CDR3 is 15 amino acids. The ends were cut back, 1 base at V and 1 base at J, with 8 bases in the middle. The CDR3 loop reads CASSLSSRAKNIQYF. As DNA, the CDR3 is TGTGCCAGCAGTTTATCCTCCCGCGCCAAAAACATTCAGTACTTC. The full variable domain, with the rest looked up from reference TRBV28 and TRBJ2-4, is DVKVTQSSRYLVKRTGEKVFLECVQDMDHENMFWYRQDPGLGLRLIYFSYDVKMKEKGDIPEGYSVSREKKERFSLILESASTNQTSMYLCASSLSSRAKNIQYFGAGTRLSVL.

The gene calls are TRBV5-6 and TRBJ2-7, with no clear D. CDR3 length equals 15 residues. In germline, CDR1 is SGHDT, CDR2 YYEEEE. The germline V and J ends were trimmed by 4 bases and 2 bases, with 16 bases remaining between them. CDR3 DNA sequence: TGTGCCAGCAGCCCTCAAGGCAGGCTGACCTACGAGCAGTACTTC. Its protein is CASSPQGRLTYEQYF.

V usage is TRBV14 and J usage is TRBJ1-4; the D gene is possibly TRBD1 (6 bases). There are 16 residues in the CDR3. V lost 2 bases, J lost 3 bases, and 13 bases lay in between. CDR1 is SGHDN, CDR2 FVKESK, per germline. The CDR3 DNA is TGTGCCAGCAGCCAACTTGGGGCAGGGGCTAATGAAAAACTGTTTTTT. Its translation: CASSQLGAGANEKLFF.

The chain has TRBV18 and TRBJ2-5; D possibly corresponds to TRBD1 (5 bases). Trimming shortened V by 3 bases and J by 3 bases, and 11 bases separated the two germline ends. Germline V gene sequence: CDR1 KGHSH, CDR2 LQKENI. This CDR3 has 14 residues. CDR3 region: CASSPLGREETQYF. In nucleotides, the CDR3 is TGTGCCAGCTCACCCCTTGGCAGGGAAGAGACCCAGTACTTC.

The chain is built from TRBV7-6 and TRBJ2-1; the D is unclear. Per the germline V gene, CDR1 is SGHVS and CDR2 is FNYEAQ. With 1 base removed from V and 0 bases from J, the gap between germline ends came to 10 bases. The CDR3 has 16 residues. The CDR3 bases are TGTGCCAGCAGCTTAGGCCCGGCGAGCTCCTACAATGAGCAGTTCTTC. It is translated as CASSLGPASSYNEQFF.

On this clone itself: The sample holds other DNA sequences that translate to the same CDR3. The rearrangement joins TRBV30 to TRBJ2-5; D is perhaps TRBD2 (6 bases). Per germline, CDR1 GTSNPN and CDR2 SVGIG (reference sequence). CDR3 length: 13 residues. V gave up 0 bases and J gave up 5 bases, with 10 bases separating them. CDR3 amino acids: CAWSVTGAETQYF. DNA for the CDR3: TGTGCCTGGAGTGTAACGGGAGCGGAGACCCAGTACTTC.

The J gene is TRBJ2-1, the V gene TRBV7-9, with TRBD1 identical over 12 bases. The V segment lost 8 bases and the J segment 4 bases; nucleotides outside the gene matches: 12. The germline V gene encodes CDR1 SEHNR and CDR2 FQNEAQ (reference sequence). This CDR3 spans 17 amino acids. CDR3 nucleotides: TGTGCCAGCCTTGGGGGACAGGGGGCGAGTACTTACAATGAGCAGTTCTTC. Translated: CASLGGQGASTYNEQFF.

The rearrangement uses TRBV28 and TRBJ1-5, with 7 bases fitting TRBD1. CDR1 and CDR2 from the germline V gene are MDHEN and SYDVKM. The CDR3 totals 15 residues. V shed 6 bases, J shed 7 bases, and the junction held 12 bases outside the gene matches. The CDR3 reads CASRAPQGGKQPQHF. For the CDR3, the DNA is TGTGCCAGCAGAGCTCCCCAGGGGGGAAAGCAGCCCCAGCATTTT.

This clone was counted a single time. The V call is TRBV5-1, the J call TRBJ1-3; D might be TRBD1 (6 bases). Between the trimmed V and J ends, which lost 0 bases and 3 bases, there was a span of 13 bases. Germline CDR1 and CDR2: SGHRS and YFSETQ. The CDR3 has 16 amino acids. This CDR3 reads CASSLGLGARGNTIYF. The CDR3 coding sequence is TGCGCCAGCAGCTTGGGGTTGGGGGCGCGTGGAAACACCATATATTTT. Full variable domain (missing parts from reference TRBV5-1 and TRBJ1-3): KAGVTQTPRYLIKTRGQQVTLSCSPISGHRSVSWYQQTPGQGLQFLFEYFSETQRNKGNFPGRFSGRQFSNSRSEMNVSTLELGDSALYLCASSLGLGARGNTIYFGEGSWLTVV.

The rearrangement uses TRBV7-9 and TRBJ2-7, with D possibly TRBD2 on 5 matching bases. V was trimmed by 1 base and J by 3 bases, leaving 13 bases between them. CDR3 size: 15 residues. CDR1 and CDR2 from the germline V gene are SEHNR and FQNEAQ (reference sequence). The CDR3 DNA follows: TGTGCCAGCAGCTTAGGAACTAGTATAGTCTACGAGCAGTACTTC. Protein: CASSLGTSIVYEQYF.

This chain links TRBV7-2 with TRBJ2-5; 7 nucleotides match TRBD2. J was trimmed by 4 bases and V by 4 bases; bases with no gene match: 0. This CDR3 has 12 residues. CDR1 and CDR2 (germline): SGHTA, FQGNSA. The CDR3 DNA is TGTGCCAGCAGCTGGGGGGGAGAGACCCAGTACTTC. Its translation: CASSWGGETQYF. Drawing the rest from reference TRBV7-2 and TRBJ2-5, the complete variable domain is GAGVSQSPSNKVTEKGKDVELRCDPISGHTALYWYRQSLGQGLEFLIYFQGNSAPDKSGLPSDRFSAERTGGSVSTLTIQRTQQEDSAVYLCASSWGGETQYFGPGTRLLVL.

The chain links TRBV5-1 to TRBJ2-7, with a tentative D call TRBD1 (6 bases). V was cut by 0 bases and J by 0 bases, with 13 bases left in between. CDR1 and CDR2 (germline): SGHRS, YFSETQ. This CDR3 has 16 amino acids. CDR3 coding DNA: TGCGCCAGCAGCTTGGCGCTTCGACAGGACTCCTACGAGCAGTACTTC. Translation: CASSLALRQDSYEQYF. Full variable domain (outside the CDR3, taken from reference TRBV5-1 and TRBJ2-7): KAGVTQTPRYLIKTRGQQVTLSCSPISGHRSVSWYQQTPGQGLQFLFEYFSETQRNKGNFPGRFSGRQFSNSRSEMNVSTLELGDSALYLCASSLALRQDSYEQYFGPGTRLTVT.

The chain employs TRBV5-6 and TRBJ1-2; 7 positions match TRBD1. Germline assignment: CDR1 SGHDT and CDR2 YYEEEE. The CDR3 consists of 14 residues. J lost 12 bases, V lost 4 bases, and 15 bases had no gene match. The CDR3 DNA sequence: TGTGCCAGCAGCCTCCGACAGGGACTTCGGGAAGACACCTTC. Residues: CASSLRQGLREDTF. Filled out from reference TRBV5-6 and TRBJ1-2, the complete variable domain reads DAGVTQSPTHLIKTRGQQVTLRCSPKSGHDTVSWYQQALGQGPQFIFQYYEEEERQRGNFPDRFSGHQFPNYSSELNVNALLLGDSALYLCASSLRQGLREDTFGSGTRLTVV.

The rearrangement uses TRBV19 and TRBJ1-5; TRBD1 agrees at 11 bases. Trimming cost V 8 bases and J 6 bases; bases outside gene matches: 6. CDR3 length: 14 amino acids. The germline V gene encodes CDR1 LNHDA and CDR2 SQIVND (reference sequence). The CDR3 reads CASPGQGEGQPQHF. CDR3 bases: TGTGCCAGTCCGGGACAGGGGGAAGGTCAGCCCCAGCATTTT.

On this clone itself: The same CDR3 arises from other DNA sequences in this sample as well. The rearrangement joins TRBV28 to TRBJ1-2; TRBD1 aligns across 8 bases. This CDR3 is 14 amino acids long. Germline-derived CDR1 and CDR2 are MDHEN and SYDVKM. With V trimmed by 4 bases and J by 2 bases, 3 bases remained unmatched. In nucleotides, the CDR3 is TGTGCCAGCAGTTCCGGACAGGGCAACTATGGCTACACCTTC. Its translation is CASSSGQGNYGYTF.

CDR3 DNA sequence: TGTGCCAGCAGCCAAGTCAGGCCAGACGAGCAGTACTTC. Its protein product is CASSQVRPDEQYF. The chain couples TRBV7-9 to TRBJ2-7, with D uncertain. Germline CDR1 SEHNR, CDR2 FQNEAQ (reference sequence). The CDR3 is 13 residues long. The V gene lost 5 bases and the J gene lost 5 bases, with 13 bases spanning the gap.

The count of this clone is one. The rearrangement joins TRBV18 to TRBJ2-7, with 12 bases identical to TRBD1. Trimming cost V 4 bases and J 6 bases; bases outside gene matches: 13. Germline CDR1 reads KGHSH; CDR2 reads LQKENI. The length of the CDR3 is 17 residues. The CDR3 loop reads CASSQFGGQGAQVEQYF. The CDR3 DNA reads TGTGCCAGCTCACAATTTGGGGGACAGGGGGCGCAAGTCGAGCAGTACTTC.

As concerns this clone: A read error may produce the germline difference seen at one junction end. The chain combines TRBV4-1 with TRBJ1-6; possible D gene TRBD1, 5 bases. The CDR3 length is 17 residues. Germline CDR1 is MGHRA and CDR2 is YSYEKL. This chain's CDR3 is CASSQATGRAYISPLHF. The CDR3 DNA sequence: TGCGCCAGCAGCCAAGCTACAGGCCGGGCCTATATTTCACCCCTCCACTTT.

As to this clone: Other DNA sequences from this sample encode an identical CDR3 as well. The V and J genes are TRBV12-5 and TRBJ2-1; D ambiguous. The V end lost 1 base, the J end lost 5 bases, and 3 bases lay between the germline ends. The CDR3 length is 12 residues. CDR1 LGHNT and CDR2 FRNRAP come from the germline V gene. CDR3 nucleotides: TGTGCTAGTGGTTTGGGCGACAATGAGCAGTTCTTC. It specifies CASGLGDNEQFF.

This clone was recorded only once. This chain joins TRBV7-8 and TRBJ1-6; perhaps TRBD1 as D (6 bases). There are 14 residues in the CDR3. Germline V lookup: CDR1 SGHVS, CDR2 FQNEAQ. V shed 5 bases and J shed 7 bases, with 12 bases lying between them. Here the CDR3 reads CASSRGGLNSPLHF. The DNA of the CDR3 is TGTGCCAGCAGCAGAGGGGGTCTGAATTCACCCCTCCACTTT.

The V call is TRBV7-2, the J call TRBJ2-5; the D gene is possibly TRBD2 (5 bases). The V gene's germline CDR1 is SGHTA and CDR2 FQGNSA. Trimming took off 5 bases at V and 1 base at J, with 11 bases between the two ends. CDR3 length: 14 residues. The CDR3 region has the DNA TGTGCCAGCAGCCCCTCAGGACTCCAAGAGACCCAGTACTTC. Encoded protein: CASSPSGLQETQYF. Complete variable domain (other parts from reference TRBV7-2 and TRBJ2-5): GAGVSQSPSNKVTEKGKDVELRCDPISGHTALYWYRQSLGQGLEFLIYFQGNSAPDKSGLPSDRFSAERTGGSVSTLTIQRTQQEDSAVYLCASSPSGLQETQYFGPGTRLLVL.

The V call is TRBV28, the J call TRBJ2-5; 13 bases are shared with TRBD2. This CDR3 comprises 17 residues. Germline CDR1 MDHEN, CDR2 SYDVKM. V trimming: 5 bases; J trimming: 4 bases; junction bases outside the gene matches: 10. CDR3 nucleotide sequence: TGTGCCAGCAGTCGCGGGACTAGCGGGATTCTGGGAGAGACCCAGTACTTC. It yields the protein CASSRGTSGILGETQYF.

Of note for this clone: This sample also contains other DNA sequences that code for the same CDR3. The chain links TRBV6-5 to TRBJ1-5; D uncertain. V was clipped by 2 bases and J by 0 bases, with 8 bases between them. Per the germline V gene, CDR1 is MNHEY and CDR2 is SVGAGI. The CDR3 has 15 amino acids. In DNA, the CDR3 is TGTGCCAGCAGTTACACAGCTTATAGCAATCAGCCCCAGCATTTT. Its translation: CASSYTAYSNQPQHF.